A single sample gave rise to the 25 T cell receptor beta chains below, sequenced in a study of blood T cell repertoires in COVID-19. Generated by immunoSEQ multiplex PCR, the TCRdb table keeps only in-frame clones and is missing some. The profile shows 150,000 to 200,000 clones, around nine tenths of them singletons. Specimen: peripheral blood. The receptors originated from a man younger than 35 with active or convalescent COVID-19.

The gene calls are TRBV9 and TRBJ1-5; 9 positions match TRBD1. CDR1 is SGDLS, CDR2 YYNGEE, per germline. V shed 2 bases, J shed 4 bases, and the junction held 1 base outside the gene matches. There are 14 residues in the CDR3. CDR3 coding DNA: TGTGCCAGCAGCGTGGGACAGGGAAATCAGCCCCAGCATTTT. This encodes CASSVGQGNQPQHF. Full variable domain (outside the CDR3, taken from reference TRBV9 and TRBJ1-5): DSGVTQTPKHLITATGQRVTLRCSPRSGDLSVYWYQQSLDQGLQFLIQYYNGEERAKGNILERFSAQQFPDLHSELNLSSLELGDSALYFCASSVGQGNQPQHFGDGTRLSIL.

This chain's CDR3 is CASSPLGGRTNYEQYF. The CDR3 coding sequence is TGTGCCAGCAGTCCCCTTGGCGGGAGGACCAACTACGAGCAGTACTTC. The chain uses TRBV27 and TRBJ2-7, with 8 bases matching TRBD2. CDR3 length equals 16 residues. Germline trimming cut 5 bases from V and 3 bases from J; bases unmatched to any gene: 12. CDR1 and CDR2 from the germline V gene are MNHEY and SMNVEV (reference sequence).

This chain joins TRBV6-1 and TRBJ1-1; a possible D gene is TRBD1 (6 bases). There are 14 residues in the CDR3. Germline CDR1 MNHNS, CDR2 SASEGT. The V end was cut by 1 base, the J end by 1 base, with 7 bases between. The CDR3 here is CASSEGQENTEAFF. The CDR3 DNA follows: TGTGCCAGCAGTGAAGGACAGGAGAACACTGAAGCTTTCTTT.

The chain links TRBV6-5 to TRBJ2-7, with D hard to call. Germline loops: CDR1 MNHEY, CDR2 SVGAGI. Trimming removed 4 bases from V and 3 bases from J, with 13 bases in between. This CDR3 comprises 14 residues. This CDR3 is CASSSTERFYEQYF. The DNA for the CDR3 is TGTGCCAGCAGTTCCACCGAGAGGTTCTACGAGCAGTACTTC.

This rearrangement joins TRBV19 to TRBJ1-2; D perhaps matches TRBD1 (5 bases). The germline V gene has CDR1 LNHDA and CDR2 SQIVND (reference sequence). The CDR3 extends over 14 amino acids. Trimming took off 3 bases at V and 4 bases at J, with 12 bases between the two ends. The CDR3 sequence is CASSMAGFGYGYTF. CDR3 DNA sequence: TGTGCCAGTAGTATGGCAGGGTTTGGCTATGGCTACACCTTC.

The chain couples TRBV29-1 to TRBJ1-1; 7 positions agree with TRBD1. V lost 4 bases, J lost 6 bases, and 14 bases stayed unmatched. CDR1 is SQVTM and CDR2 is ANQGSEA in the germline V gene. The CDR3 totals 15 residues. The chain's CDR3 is CSVVRSPGQGAEAFF. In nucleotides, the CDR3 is TGCAGCGTTGTGAGAAGTCCTGGGCAGGGGGCTGAAGCTTTCTTT.

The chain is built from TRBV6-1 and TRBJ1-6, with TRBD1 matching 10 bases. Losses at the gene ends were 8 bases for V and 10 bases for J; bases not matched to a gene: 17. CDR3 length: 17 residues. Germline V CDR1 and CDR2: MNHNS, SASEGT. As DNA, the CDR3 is TGTGCCAGCGGTGGGACAGGGGAACGTTTTCCGGCCTCACCCCTCCACTTT. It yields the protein CASGGTGERFPASPLHF.

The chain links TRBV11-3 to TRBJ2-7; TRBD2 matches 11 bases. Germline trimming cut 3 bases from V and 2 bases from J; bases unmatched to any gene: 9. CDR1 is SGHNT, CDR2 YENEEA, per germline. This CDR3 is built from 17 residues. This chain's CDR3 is CASSFPQTSGVPYEQYF. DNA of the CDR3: TGTGCCAGCAGCTTCCCTCAGACTAGCGGGGTCCCCTACGAGCAGTACTTC.

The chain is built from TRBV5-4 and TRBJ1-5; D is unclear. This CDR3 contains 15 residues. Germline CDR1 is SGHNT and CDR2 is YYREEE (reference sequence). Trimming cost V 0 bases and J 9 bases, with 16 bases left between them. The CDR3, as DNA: TGTGCCAGCAGCTTGGCCCTCCAAGGGAGCGGGCCCCAGCATTTT. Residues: CASSLALQGSGPQHF.

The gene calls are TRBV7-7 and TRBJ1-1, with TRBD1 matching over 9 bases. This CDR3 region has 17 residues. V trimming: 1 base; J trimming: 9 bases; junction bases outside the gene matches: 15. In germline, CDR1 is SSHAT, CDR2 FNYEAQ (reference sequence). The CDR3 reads CASSLEGRTGVSKKAFF. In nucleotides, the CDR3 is TGTGCCAGCAGCTTAGAAGGCCGGACAGGGGTGTCAAAAAAAGCTTTCTTT.

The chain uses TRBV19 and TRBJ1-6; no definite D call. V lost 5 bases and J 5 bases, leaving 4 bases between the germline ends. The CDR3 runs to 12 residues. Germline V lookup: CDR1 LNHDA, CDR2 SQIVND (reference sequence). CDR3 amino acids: CASSLNNSPLHF. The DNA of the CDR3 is TGTGCCAGTAGTTTAAATAATTCACCCCTCCACTTT. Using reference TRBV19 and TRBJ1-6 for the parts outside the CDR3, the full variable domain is DGGITQSPKYLFRKEGQNVTLSCEQNLNHDAMYWYRQDPGQGLRLIYYSQIVNDFQKGDIAEGYSVSREKKESFPLTVTSAQKNPTAFYLCASSLNNSPLHFGNGTRLTVT.

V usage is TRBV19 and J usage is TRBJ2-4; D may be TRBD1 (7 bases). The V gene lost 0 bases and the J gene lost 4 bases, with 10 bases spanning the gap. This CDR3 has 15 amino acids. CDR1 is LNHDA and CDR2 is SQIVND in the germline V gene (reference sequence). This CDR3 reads CASSIEGGQKNIQYF. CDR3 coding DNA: TGTGCCAGTAGTATAGAGGGGGGACAGAAAAACATTCAGTACTTC. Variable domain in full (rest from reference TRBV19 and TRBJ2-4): DGGITQSPKYLFRKEGQNVTLSCEQNLNHDAMYWYRQDPGQGLRLIYYSQIVNDFQKGDIAEGYSVSREKKESFPLTVTSAQKNPTAFYLCASSIEGGQKNIQYFGAGTRLSVL.

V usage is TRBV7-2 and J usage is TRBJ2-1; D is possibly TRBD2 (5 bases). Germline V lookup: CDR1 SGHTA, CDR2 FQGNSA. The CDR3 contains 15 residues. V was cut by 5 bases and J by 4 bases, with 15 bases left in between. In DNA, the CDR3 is TGTGCCAGCAGCCCGGACTCCCGAGGGTACAATGAGCAGTTCTTC. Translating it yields CASSPDSRGYNEQFF. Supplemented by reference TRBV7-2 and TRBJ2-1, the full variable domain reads GAGVSQSPSNKVTEKGKDVELRCDPISGHTALYWYRQSLGQGLEFLIYFQGNSAPDKSGLPSDRFSAERTGGSVSTLTIQRTQQEDSAVYLCASSPDSRGYNEQFFGPGTRLTVL.

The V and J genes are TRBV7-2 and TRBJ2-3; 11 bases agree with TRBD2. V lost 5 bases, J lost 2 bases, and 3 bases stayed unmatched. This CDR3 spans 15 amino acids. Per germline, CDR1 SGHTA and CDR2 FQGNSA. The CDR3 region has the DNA TGTGCCAGCAGCAGACTAGCGGGACACACAGATACGCAGTATTTT. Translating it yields CASSRLAGHTDTQYF.

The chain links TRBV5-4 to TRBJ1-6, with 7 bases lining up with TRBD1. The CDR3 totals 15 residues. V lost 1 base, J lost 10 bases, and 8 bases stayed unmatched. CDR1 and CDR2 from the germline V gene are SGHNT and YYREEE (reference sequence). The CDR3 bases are TGTGCCAGCAGCTTGAGGCAGGGGGAGAAGTCACCCCTCCACTTT. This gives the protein CASSLRQGEKSPLHF.

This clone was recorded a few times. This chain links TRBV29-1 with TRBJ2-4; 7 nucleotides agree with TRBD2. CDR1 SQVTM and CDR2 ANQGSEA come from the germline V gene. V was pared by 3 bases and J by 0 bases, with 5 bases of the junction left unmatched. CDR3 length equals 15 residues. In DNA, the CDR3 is TGCAGCGTTGAGGGAGGGGTCCTAGCCAAAAACATTCAGTACTTC. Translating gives CSVEGGVLAKNIQYF.

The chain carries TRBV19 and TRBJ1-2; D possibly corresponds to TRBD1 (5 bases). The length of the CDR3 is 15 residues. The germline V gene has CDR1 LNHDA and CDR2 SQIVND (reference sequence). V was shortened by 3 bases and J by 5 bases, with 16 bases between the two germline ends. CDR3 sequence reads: CASSMTARKDYGYTF. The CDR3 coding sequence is TGTGCCAGTAGTATGACAGCCAGAAAAGATTATGGCTACACCTTC.

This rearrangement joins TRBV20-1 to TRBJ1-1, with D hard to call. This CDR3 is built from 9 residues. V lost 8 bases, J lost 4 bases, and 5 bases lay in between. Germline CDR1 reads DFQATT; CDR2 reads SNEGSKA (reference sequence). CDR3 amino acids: CSYPTEAFF. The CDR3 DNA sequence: TGCAGTTATCCCACTGAAGCTTTCTTT.

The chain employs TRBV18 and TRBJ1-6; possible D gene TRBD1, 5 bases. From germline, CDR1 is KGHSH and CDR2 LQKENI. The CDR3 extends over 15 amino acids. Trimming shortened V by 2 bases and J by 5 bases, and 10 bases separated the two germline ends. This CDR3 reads CASSPMTADNSPLHF. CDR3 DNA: TGTGCCAGCTCACCAATGACAGCAGATAATTCACCCCTCCACTTT.

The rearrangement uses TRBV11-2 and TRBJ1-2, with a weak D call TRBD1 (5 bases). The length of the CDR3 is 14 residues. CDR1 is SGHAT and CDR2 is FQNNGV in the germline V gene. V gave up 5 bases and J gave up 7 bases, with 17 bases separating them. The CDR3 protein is CASSLGQGLSGYTF. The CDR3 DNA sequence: TGTGCCAGCAGCCTGGGGCAGGGCCTCTCTGGCTACACCTTC. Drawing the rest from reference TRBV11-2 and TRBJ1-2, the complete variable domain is EAGVAQSPRYKIIEKRQSVAFWCNPISGHATLYWYQQILGQGPKLLIQFQNNGVVDDSQLPKDRFSAERLKGVDSTLKIQPAKLEDSAVYLCASSLGQGLSGYTFGSGTRLTVV.

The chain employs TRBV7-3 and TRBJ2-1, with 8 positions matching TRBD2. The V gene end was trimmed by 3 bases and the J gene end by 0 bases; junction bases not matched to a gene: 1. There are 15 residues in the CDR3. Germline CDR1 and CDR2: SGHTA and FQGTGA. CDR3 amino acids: CASSFSGDSYNEQFF. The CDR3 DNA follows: TGTGCCAGCAGCTTTAGCGGGGACTCCTACAATGAGCAGTTCTTC.

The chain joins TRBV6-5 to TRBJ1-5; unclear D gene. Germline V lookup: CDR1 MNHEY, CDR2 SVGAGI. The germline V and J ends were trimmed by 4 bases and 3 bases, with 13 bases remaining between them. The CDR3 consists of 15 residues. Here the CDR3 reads CASSSYGHNNQPQHF. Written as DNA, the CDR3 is TGTGCCAGCAGTTCCTATGGGCACAACAATCAGCCCCAGCATTTT.

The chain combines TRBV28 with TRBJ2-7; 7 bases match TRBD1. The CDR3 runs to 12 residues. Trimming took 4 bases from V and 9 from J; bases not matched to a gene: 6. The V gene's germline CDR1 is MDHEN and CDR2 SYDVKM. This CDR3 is CASSSQGRVQYV. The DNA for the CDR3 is TGTGCCAGCAGTTCACAGGGGCGGGTGCAGTACGTC.

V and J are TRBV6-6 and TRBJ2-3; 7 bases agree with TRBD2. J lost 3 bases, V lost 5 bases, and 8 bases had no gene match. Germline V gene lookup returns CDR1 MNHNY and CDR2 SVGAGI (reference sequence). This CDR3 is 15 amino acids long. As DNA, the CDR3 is TGTGCCAGCAGTCCCGGACTAGTAGGGACAGATACGCAGTATTTT. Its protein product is CASSPGLVGTDTQYF.

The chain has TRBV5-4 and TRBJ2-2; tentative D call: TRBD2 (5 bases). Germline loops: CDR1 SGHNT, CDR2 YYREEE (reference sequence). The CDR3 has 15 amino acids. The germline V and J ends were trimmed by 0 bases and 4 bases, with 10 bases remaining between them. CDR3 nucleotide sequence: TGTGCCAGCAGCTTGGACCCCCGGGGCACCGGGGAGCTGTTTTTT. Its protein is CASSLDPRGTGELFF.